What follows is one T cell receptor beta chain and its context. This clonotype was observed a handful of times. Its antigen specificity is not known. The junction and the germline gene differ at one end; a read error may be behind it. This record comes from a study of blood T cells in healthy people across ages (dated by TCRdb to about 2015). About the investigation overall: In model experiments, template switching captured roughly one uniquely barcoded TCR beta cDNA molecule for every two T cells. Using deep sequencing normalized with unique cDNA molecular identifiers, the study measured how TCR beta repertoire diversity changes with age. Donors were grouped into four age groups: young (average roughly 15 years), middle-aged (roughly 37), aged (approximately 67) and long-lived (approximately 75). To avoid experimental bias, donors of different ages were spread randomly across the sequencing lanes. Two additional independent replicas of 1 million unique cDNA reads from the same blood draw were analyzed for two donors (one aged 18 to 29 and one aged 80 or older). The research as a whole found: Since profiling was done on bulk unsorted PBMCs, naive and antigen-experienced compartments could not be conclusively compared. Observed TCR beta diversity correlated strongly with the percentage of naive T cells measured by flow cytometry. Because the CMV infection status of the donors was unknown, age-related changes in expanded clonotypes may potentially have been confounded. Compared with the aged group, the long-lived group had more naive CD4+ T cells, fewer expanded clones and increased TCR diversity, suggesting age selection. As age increased, observed TCR beta diversity per million T cells dropped in a roughly linear way, and a significant reduction was already evident by age 40. Estimates of total diversity based on one million sequenced T cells were regarded as lower bounds and as underestimates.

The CDR3 contains 13 residues, cysteine and phenylalanine counted. The kept DNA is CDR3 alone, 39 bases in frame from the first base. The germline V gene supplies CDR1 SGHAT and CDR2 FQNNGV. To prepare the library, 5' RACE was applied. Data came from an Illumina HiSeq 2500. A second PCR of about 6 to 11 cycles was performed with a sample-barcoded 5' primer and a J-beta primer mix. A unique molecular identifier was introduced onto each TCR beta cDNA molecule by a template-switch 5' adaptor carrying 12 random nucleotides. Each sample yielded at least 3 million CDR3-containing paired-end reads. All of the RNA was converted into first-strand cDNA using the Mint cDNA synthesis kit, with a TRBC-specific oligonucleotide serving as the primer. After uracil-DNA glycosylase treatment, a first 18-cycle PCR used universal primers M1SS and BC2_uni_R on all cDNA. Regarding the original processing steps: For normalization, 1 million high-quality reads were randomly selected from each sample, with every read carrying a distinct molecular identifier. Reads sharing molecular identifiers were discarded rather than binned into consensus sequences. MiTCR, with a Q25 quality threshold and the strictest error-elimination algorithm, was used for CDR3 identification, clonotype clustering and error correction. A nonparametric unseen species model using Euler transformation provided a lower-bound estimate of total TCR beta diversity. The raw public data were reprocessed by TCRdb itself: fastp quality trimming at Q25, MiXCR clonotype calling, in-frame beta chains only. Identical CDR3 protein sequences are pooled into one entry, listed with their most common genes and DNA. These V and J calls originate from TCRdb's pipeline instead of the authors' own analysis. The sample table records around 1,500,000 distinct CDR3 sequences; roughly 27% of these occur just once. The top ten hold 7.7% of the sample.

The approximately 39 donors, aged about 6 to 100 years, were systemically healthy Caucasian individuals from Russia. Around 9.9 milliliters of peripheral blood were collected from each donor into EDTA-treated Vacutainer tubes. Ficoll-Paque density-gradient centrifugation was used to isolate PBMCs, with at least 7 million per sample. Trizol reagent was used to extract total RNA from PBMCs, with at least 5.5 micrograms per sample. Naive CD45RAhigh/CD27high T cell percentages were measured by flow cytometry on a PBMC aliquot from every donor. This clonotype was sampled from a woman in her 30s in good health. The sample comprised blood. This sequence uses TRBV11-2 and TRBJ1-5, with the D segment identity uncertain. Here the CDR3 is given as CASSSESRQLQHF. The sequenced DNA is TGTGCCAGCAGCTCAGAGTCGCGTCAGCTCCAGCATTTT. This CDR3, with the reference TRBV11-2 and TRBJ1-5 proteins standing in past its ends, gives the full variable domain EAGVAQSPRYKIIEKRQSVAFWCNPISGHATLYWYQQILGQGPKLLIQFQNNGVVDDSQLPKDRFSAERLKGVDSTLKIQPAKLEDSAVYLCASSSESRQLQHFGDGTRLSIL.